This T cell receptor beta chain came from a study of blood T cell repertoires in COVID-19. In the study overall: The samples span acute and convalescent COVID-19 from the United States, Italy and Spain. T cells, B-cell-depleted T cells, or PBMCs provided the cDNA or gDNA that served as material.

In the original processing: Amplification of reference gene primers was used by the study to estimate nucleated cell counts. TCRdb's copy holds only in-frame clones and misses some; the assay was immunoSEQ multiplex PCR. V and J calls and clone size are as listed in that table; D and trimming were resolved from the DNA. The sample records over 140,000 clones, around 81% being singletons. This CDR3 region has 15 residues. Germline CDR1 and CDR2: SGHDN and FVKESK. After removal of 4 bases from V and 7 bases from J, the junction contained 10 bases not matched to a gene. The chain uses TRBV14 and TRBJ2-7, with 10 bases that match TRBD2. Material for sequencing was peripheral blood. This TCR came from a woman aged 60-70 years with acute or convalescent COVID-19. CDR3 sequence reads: CASSRVGTSAREQYF. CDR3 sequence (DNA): TGTGCCAGCAGCCGAGTCGGGACTAGCGCTCGTGAGCAGTACTTC.